The 20 T cell receptor beta chains given below trace back to one sample, sequenced in a study of blood T cell repertoires in COVID-19. Sequencing used immunoSEQ multiplex PCR; TCRdb keeps in-frame clones, though not all of them. The sample shows approximately 260,000 clones, 89% of them seen only once. The sample taken for sequencing was peripheral blood. These TCRs come from a middle-aged woman who had recovered from COVID-19.

The V and J genes are TRBV10-2 and TRBJ1-2; 7 bases map to TRBD1. CDR3 length: 15 residues. V was clipped by 4 bases and J by 5 bases; unmatched bases: 10. Germline V lookup: CDR1 WSHSY, CDR2 SAAADI. Here the CDR3 DNA reads TGCGCCAGCAGTGGAAGGACAGGCGTACTATATGGCTACACCTTC. Encoded protein: CASSGRTGVLYGYTF.

The rearrangement links TRBV11-3 to TRBJ2-5; D possibly corresponds to TRBD2 (6 bases). V lost 4 bases and J lost 0, with 12 bases in between. The CDR3 totals 15 residues. Germline V gene data show CDR1 as SGHNT and CDR2 as YENEEA. The CDR3 nucleotides are TGTGCCAGCAGCTCCCTCCGGGAGTACCAAGAGACCCAGTACTTC. Translation gives CASSSLREYQETQYF.

The V gene is TRBV10-2, the J gene TRBJ2-7; TRBD2 agrees at 10 bases. With 2 bases clipped from V and 4 bases from J, the junction kept 2 bases outside the gene matches. This CDR3 region has 14 residues. Germline V CDR1 and CDR2: WSHSY, SAAADI. CDR3 in amino acids: CASSEPGLAYEQYV. The DNA of the CDR3 is TGCGCCAGCAGTGAGCCGGGACTAGCGTACGAGCAGTACGTC.

The chain employs TRBV5-4 and TRBJ2-3; 11 bases are shared with TRBD2. This CDR3 has 17 residues. The junction had 7 bases not matched to a gene; V was cut back by 4 bases and J by 0 bases. Germline V CDR1 and CDR2: SGHNT, YYREEE (reference sequence). The CDR3 reads CASSLPTSGVSTDTQYF. In DNA form, the CDR3 reads TGTGCCAGCAGCCTCCCGACTAGCGGGGTTAGCACAGATACGCAGTATTTT. The variable domain in full, with the rest retrieved from reference TRBV5-4 and TRBJ2-3, is ETGVTQSPTHLIKTRGQQVTLRCSSQSGHNTVSWYQQALGQGPQFIFQYYREEENGRGNFPPRFSGLQFPNYSSELNVNALELDDSALYLCASSLPTSGVSTDTQYFGPGTRLTVL.

The chain carries TRBV11-2 and TRBJ2-5; D ambiguous. Germline-derived CDR1 and CDR2 are SGHAT and FQNNGV. V lost 1 base and J lost 5, with 8 bases in between. This CDR3 has 13 residues. CDR3 loop: CASSLAGHETQYF. In nucleotides, the CDR3 is TGTGCCAGCAGCTTAGCAGGTCACGAGACCCAGTACTTC.

CDR3 sequence (DNA): TGTGCCAGCAGCTTGGGGCCGGACAGGGAAGCTTTCTTT. This codes for CASSLGPDREAFF. The chain uses TRBV5-4 and TRBJ1-1, with 7 bases identical to TRBD1. The germline gives CDR1 SGHNT, CDR2 YYREEE (reference sequence). V shed 0 bases, J shed 8 bases, and the junction held 4 bases outside the gene matches. The CDR3 runs 13 residues.

The V and J genes are TRBV12-5 and TRBJ1-5; maybe TRBD1 (5 bases). V lost 1 base, J lost 8 bases, and 27 bases lay in between. Per the germline V gene, CDR1 is LGHNT and CDR2 is FRNRAP. The CDR3 covers 19 residues. CDR3 amino acids: CASGLGGGNAVLRKKPQHF. The CDR3 DNA reads as TGTGCTAGTGGTTTGGGCGGGGGGAACGCAGTGCTAAGAAAAAAGCCCCAGCATTTT.

The V gene is TRBV18, the J gene TRBJ2-2; D remains ambiguous. CDR1 and CDR2 from the germline V gene are KGHSH and LQKENI. The CDR3 totals 17 residues. Trimming pared 1 base from V and 3 bases from J, leaving 15 bases between. CDR3 sequence: CASSPLLDPADTGELFF. CDR3 coding DNA: TGTGCCAGCTCACCACTCCTCGACCCGGCGGACACCGGGGAGCTGTTTTTT.

The chain couples TRBV12-3 or TRBV12-4 to TRBJ1-1; D is undetermined. V lost 8 bases and J lost 8, with 12 bases in between. The CDR3 is made up of 11 amino acids. CDR3 coding DNA: TGTGCCAGCGGAAGGATAGCGGAAGCTTTCTTT. Encoded protein: CASGRIAEAFF.

The chain couples TRBV20-1 to TRBJ2-7, with 13 positions matching TRBD2. The junction had 5 bases not matched to a gene; V was cut back by 3 bases and J by 6 bases. Looked up from germline, CDR1 is DFQATT and CDR2 is SNEGSKA (reference sequence). The CDR3 covers 14 residues. As DNA, the CDR3 is TGCAGTGCTAGTAGGACTAGCGGGAGCAGCGAGCAGTACGTC. It is translated as CSASRTSGSSEQYV.

This clone was picked up one time. The gene calls are TRBV4-1 and TRBJ1-1, with no clear D. The CDR3 length is 16 residues. The ends were cut back, 0 bases at V and 1 base at J, with 12 bases in the middle. Germline CDR1 is MGHRA and CDR2 is YSYEKL. The CDR3 loop is CASSQDPRRANTEAFF. The CDR3 region has the DNA TGCGCCAGCAGCCAAGATCCAAGGCGGGCGAACACTGAAGCTTTCTTT.

Turning to this clone: At one boundary the junction diverges from the germline segment, which might be a read error. The chain employs TRBV6-6 and TRBJ2-2; TRBD2 agrees at 10 bases. Germline loops: CDR1 MNHNY, CDR2 SVGAGI (reference sequence). The CDR3 sequence is 15 residues long. The CDR3 protein is CASSQLAGNAGELFF. CDR3 in DNA: TGTGCCAGCAGTCAACTAGCGGGGAACGCCGGGGAGCTGTTTTTT.

V gene TRBV7-9 combines with J gene TRBJ2-5; 8 bases are a match to TRBD2. This CDR3 is 15 amino acids long. Germline V gives CDR1 SEHNR, CDR2 FQNEAQ (reference sequence). J was trimmed by 0 bases and V by 5 bases; bases with no gene match: 5. CDR3 in amino acids: CASSQWTSYQETQYF. The CDR3 coding sequence is TGTGCCAGCAGCCAATGGACTAGCTACCAAGAGACCCAGTACTTC.

The rearrangement uses TRBV2 and TRBJ2-4; 8 bases map to TRBD2. The V and J ends lost 4 bases and 8 bases, in that order; junction bases with no gene match: 10. This CDR3 region has 15 residues. Germline CDR1 reads SNHLY; CDR2 reads FYNNEI. CDR3 sequence reads: CASSGDPFGGDIQYF. The CDR3 nucleotides are TGTGCCAGCAGTGGGGACCCCTTCGGGGGGGACATTCAGTACTTC.

The rearrangement links TRBV13 to TRBJ1-1; D not resolved. Looked up from germline, CDR1 is PRHDT and CDR2 is FYEKMQ (reference sequence). The CDR3 is 12 amino acids. V lost 5 bases, J lost 14 bases, and 18 bases lay in between. The DNA of the CDR3 is TGTGCCAGCAGCACCCCGGGAGGGTCCTTCTTCTTT. The encoded protein is CASSTPGGSFFF.

This chain links TRBV6-1 with TRBJ2-3; weak D call: TRBD2 (6 bases). V was shortened by 2 bases and J by 8 bases, with 11 bases between the two germline ends. This CDR3 spans 13 amino acids. Germline V gene sequence: CDR1 MNHNS, CDR2 SASEGT. The CDR3 DNA reads TGTGCCAGCAGTGAATGGGGGGTTTCTACGCAGTATTTT. Translating gives CASSEWGVSTQYF.

This rearrangement joins TRBV24-1 to TRBJ1-4, with 8 bases identical to TRBD1. The CDR3 has 15 amino acids. With 3 bases clipped from V and 5 bases from J, the junction kept 4 bases outside the gene matches. CDR1 KGHDR and CDR2 SFDVKD come from the germline V gene. DNA for the CDR3: TGTGCCACCAGTGATACGACAGGGGCAAATGAAAAACTGTTTTTT. As protein: CATSDTTGANEKLFF.

The chain recombines TRBV19 with TRBJ2-1; 8 bases line up with TRBD2. The junction had 11 bases not matched to a gene; V was cut back by 3 bases and J by 7 bases. This CDR3 contains 16 residues. Germline V lookup: CDR1 LNHDA, CDR2 SQIVND (reference sequence). CDR3 nucleotide sequence: TGTGCCAGTAGTATCGGTCTAGCGGGCCCCTTGAATGAGCAGTTCTTC. It specifies CASSIGLAGPLNEQFF.

This sequence joins TRBV12-3 or TRBV12-4 and TRBJ2-7, with 7 nucleotides matching TRBD1. Losses at the gene ends were 5 bases for V and 3 bases for J; bases not matched to a gene: 4. This CDR3 is built from 13 residues. In DNA form, the CDR3 reads TGTGCCAGCAGTAGGACAGGCCACTACGAGCAGTACGTC. Protein sequence: CASSRTGHYEQYV.

This clone appeared a single time. This sequence joins TRBV2 and TRBJ2-3, with D uncertain. Germline CDR1 and CDR2: SNHLY and FYNNEI. The CDR3 loop spans 13 amino acids. The V and J ends lost 5 bases and 5 bases respectively, with 11 bases between them. The CDR3 DNA reads TGTGCCAGCAGTCCAAACATAAGAGATACGCAGTATTTT. Protein product: CASSPNIRDTQYF.